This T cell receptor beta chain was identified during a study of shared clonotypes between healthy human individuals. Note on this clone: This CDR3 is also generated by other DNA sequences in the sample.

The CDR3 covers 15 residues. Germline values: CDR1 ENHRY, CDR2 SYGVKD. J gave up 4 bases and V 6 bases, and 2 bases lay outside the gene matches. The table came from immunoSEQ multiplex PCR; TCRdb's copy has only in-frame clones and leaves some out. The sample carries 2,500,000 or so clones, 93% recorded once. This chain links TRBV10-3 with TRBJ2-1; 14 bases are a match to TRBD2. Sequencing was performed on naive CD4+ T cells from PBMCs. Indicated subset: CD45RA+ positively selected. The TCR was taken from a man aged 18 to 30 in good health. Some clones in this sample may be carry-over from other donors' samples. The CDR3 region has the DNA TGTGCCATCAGCGGACTAGCGGGAGGTTACAATGAGCAGTTCTTC. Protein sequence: CAISGLAGGYNEQFF.